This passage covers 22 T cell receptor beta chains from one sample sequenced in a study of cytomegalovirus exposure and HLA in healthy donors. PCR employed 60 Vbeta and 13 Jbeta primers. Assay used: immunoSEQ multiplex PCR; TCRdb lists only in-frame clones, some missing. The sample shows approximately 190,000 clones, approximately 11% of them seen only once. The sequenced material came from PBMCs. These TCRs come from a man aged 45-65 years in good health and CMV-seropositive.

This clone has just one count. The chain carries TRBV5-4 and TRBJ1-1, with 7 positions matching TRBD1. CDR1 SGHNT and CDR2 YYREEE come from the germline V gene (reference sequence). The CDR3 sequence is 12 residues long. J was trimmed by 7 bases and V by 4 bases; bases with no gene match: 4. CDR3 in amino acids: CASSGRDSEAFF. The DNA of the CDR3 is TGTGCCAGCAGCGGCCGGGACAGTGAAGCTTTCTTT.

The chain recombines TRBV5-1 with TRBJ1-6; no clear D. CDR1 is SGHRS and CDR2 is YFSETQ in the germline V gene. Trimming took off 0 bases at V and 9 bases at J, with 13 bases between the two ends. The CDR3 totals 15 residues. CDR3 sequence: CASSLGGVGRSPLHF. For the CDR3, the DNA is TGCGCCAGCAGCTTGGGTGGTGTGGGCCGTTCACCCCTCCACTTT.

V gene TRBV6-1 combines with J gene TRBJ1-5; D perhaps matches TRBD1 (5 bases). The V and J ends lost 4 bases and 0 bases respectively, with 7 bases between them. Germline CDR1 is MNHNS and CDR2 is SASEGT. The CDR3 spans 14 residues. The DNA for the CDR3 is TGTGCCAGCAGTGGACAGATTAGCAATCAGCCCCAGCATTTT. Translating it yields CASSGQISNQPQHF.

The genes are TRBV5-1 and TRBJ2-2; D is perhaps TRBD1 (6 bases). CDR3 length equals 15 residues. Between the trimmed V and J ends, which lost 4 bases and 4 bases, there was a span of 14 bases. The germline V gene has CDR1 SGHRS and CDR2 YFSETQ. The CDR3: CASSGTGLGTGELFF. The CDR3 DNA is TGCGCCAGCAGCGGAACAGGGCTCGGCACCGGGGAGCTGTTTTTT.

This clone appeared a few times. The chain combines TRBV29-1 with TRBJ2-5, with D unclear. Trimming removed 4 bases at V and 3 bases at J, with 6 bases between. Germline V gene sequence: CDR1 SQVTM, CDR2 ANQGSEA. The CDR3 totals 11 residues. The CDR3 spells CSVGEEETQYF. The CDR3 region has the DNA TGCAGCGTTGGCGAGGAAGAGACCCAGTACTTC. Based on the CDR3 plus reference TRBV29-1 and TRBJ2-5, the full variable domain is SAVISQKPSRDICQRGTSLTIQCQVDSQVTMMFWYRQQPGQSLTLIATANQGSEATYESGFVIDKFPISRPNLTFSTLTVSNMSPEDSSIYLCSVGEEETQYFGPGTRLLVL.

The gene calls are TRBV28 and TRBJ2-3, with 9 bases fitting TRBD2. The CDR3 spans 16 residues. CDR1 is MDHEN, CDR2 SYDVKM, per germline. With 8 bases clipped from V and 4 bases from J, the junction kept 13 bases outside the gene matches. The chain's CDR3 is CASLRHGTSPSDTQYF. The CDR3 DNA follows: TGTGCCAGCCTTAGGCACGGGACTAGCCCATCAGATACGCAGTATTTT.

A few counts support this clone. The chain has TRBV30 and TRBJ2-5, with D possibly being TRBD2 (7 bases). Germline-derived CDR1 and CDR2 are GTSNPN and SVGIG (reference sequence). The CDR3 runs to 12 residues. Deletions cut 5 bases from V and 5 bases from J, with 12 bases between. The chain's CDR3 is CAWGGGGETQYF. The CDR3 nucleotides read TGTGCCTGGGGAGGCGGGGGCGAGACCCAGTACTTC.

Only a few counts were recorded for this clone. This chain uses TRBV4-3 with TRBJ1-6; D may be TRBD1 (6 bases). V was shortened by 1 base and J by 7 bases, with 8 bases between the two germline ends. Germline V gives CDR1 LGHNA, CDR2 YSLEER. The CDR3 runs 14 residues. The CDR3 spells CASSQGTANSPLHF. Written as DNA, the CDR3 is TGCGCCAGCAGCCAAGGGACAGCCAATTCACCCCTCCACTTT.

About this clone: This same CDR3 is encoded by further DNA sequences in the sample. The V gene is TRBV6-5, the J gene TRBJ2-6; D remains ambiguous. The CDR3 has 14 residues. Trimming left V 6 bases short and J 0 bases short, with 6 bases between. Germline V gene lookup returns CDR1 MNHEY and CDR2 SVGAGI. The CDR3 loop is CASSRISGANVLTF. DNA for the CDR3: TGTGCCAGCAGCAGAATCTCTGGGGCCAACGTCCTGACTTTC.

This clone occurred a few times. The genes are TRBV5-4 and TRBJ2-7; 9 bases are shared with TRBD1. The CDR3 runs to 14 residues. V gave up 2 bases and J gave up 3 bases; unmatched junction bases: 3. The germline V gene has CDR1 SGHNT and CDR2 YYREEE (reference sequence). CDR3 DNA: TGTGCCAGCAGCTTCCGGGACAGGGACTACGAGCAGTACTTC. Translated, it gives CASSFRDRDYEQYF.

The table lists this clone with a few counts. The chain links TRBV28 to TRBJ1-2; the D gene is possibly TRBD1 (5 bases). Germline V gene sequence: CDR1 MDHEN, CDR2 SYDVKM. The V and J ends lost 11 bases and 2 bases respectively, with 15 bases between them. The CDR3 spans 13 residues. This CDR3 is CAHKAGWNYGYTF. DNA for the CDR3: TGTGCCCACAAGGCAGGGTGGAACTATGGCTACACCTTC.

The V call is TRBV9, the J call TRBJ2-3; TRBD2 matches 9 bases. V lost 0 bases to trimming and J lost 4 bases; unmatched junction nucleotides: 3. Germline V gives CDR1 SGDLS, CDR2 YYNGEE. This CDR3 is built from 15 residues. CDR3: CASSVAGGGADTQYF. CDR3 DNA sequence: TGTGCCAGCAGCGTAGCTGGCGGGGGGGCAGATACGCAGTATTTT.

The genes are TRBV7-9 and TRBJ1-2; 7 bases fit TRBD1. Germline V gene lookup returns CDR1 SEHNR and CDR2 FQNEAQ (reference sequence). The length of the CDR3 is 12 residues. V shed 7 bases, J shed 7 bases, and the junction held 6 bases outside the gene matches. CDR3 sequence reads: CASTNTGVGYTF. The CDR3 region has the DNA TGTGCCAGCACCAACACAGGGGTTGGCTACACCTTC.

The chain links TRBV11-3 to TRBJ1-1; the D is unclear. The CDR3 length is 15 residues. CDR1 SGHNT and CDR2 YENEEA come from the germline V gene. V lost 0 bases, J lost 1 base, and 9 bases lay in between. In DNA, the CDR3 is TGTGCCAGCAGCTTAGACAGGTTGGGGAACACTGAAGCTTTCTTT. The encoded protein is CASSLDRLGNTEAFF.

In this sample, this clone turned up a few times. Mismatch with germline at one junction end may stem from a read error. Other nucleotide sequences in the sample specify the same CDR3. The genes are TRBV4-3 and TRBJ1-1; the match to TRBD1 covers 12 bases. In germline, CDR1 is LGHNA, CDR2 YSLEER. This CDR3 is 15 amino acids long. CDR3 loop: CASSRTGQGAVEAFF. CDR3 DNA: TGCGCCAGCAGCCGAACGGGACAGGGGGCGGTTGAAGCCTTCTTT.

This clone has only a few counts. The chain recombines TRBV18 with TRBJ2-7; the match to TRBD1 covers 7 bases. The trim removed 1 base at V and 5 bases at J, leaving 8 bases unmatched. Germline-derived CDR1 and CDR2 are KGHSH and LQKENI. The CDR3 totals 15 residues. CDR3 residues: CASSPRLQGSNEQYF. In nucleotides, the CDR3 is TGTGCCAGCTCACCACGGCTACAGGGGTCCAACGAGCAGTACTTC.

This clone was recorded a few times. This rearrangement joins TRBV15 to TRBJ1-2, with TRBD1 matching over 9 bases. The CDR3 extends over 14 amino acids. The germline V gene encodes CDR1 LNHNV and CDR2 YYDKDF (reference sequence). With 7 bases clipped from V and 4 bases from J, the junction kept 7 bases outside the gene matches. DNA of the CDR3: TGTGCCACCACCGGGGACAGGGCGGGCTATGGCTACACCTTC. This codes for CATTGDRAGYGYTF.

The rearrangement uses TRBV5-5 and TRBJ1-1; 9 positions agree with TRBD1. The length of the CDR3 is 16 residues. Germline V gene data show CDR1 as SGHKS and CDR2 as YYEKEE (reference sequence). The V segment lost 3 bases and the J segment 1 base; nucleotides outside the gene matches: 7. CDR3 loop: CASSSYPDRGNTEAFF. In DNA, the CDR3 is TGTGCCAGCAGCTCATACCCGGACAGGGGGAACACTGAAGCTTTCTTT.

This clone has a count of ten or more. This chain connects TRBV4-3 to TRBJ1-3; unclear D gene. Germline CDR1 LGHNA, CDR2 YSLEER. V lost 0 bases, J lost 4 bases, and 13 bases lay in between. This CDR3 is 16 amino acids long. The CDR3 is CASSQEDEQEGNTIYF. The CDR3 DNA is TGCGCCAGCAGCCAAGAAGATGAACAAGAAGGAAACACCATATATTTT.

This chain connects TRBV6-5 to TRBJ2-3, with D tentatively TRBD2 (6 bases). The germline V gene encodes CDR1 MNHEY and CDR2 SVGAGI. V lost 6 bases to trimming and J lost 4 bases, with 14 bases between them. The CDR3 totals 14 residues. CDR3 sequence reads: CASSRPSGADTQYF. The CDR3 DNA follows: TGTGCCAGCAGCCGTCCCTCGGGGGCAGATACGCAGTATTTT.

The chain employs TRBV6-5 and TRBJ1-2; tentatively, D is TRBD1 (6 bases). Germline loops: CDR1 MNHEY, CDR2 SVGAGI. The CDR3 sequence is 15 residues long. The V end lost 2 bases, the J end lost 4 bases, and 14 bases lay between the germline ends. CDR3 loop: CASSYSGRGTYGYTF. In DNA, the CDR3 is TGTGCCAGCAGTTACAGTGGGAGGGGGACCTATGGCTACACCTTC.

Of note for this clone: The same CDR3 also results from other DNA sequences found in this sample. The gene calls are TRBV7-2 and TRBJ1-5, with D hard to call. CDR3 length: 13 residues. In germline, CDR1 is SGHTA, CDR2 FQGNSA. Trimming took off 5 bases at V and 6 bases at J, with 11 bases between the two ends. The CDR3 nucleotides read TGTGCCAGCAGCCTAGGGAGGGCTCAGCCCCAGCATTTT. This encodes CASSLGRAQPQHF.